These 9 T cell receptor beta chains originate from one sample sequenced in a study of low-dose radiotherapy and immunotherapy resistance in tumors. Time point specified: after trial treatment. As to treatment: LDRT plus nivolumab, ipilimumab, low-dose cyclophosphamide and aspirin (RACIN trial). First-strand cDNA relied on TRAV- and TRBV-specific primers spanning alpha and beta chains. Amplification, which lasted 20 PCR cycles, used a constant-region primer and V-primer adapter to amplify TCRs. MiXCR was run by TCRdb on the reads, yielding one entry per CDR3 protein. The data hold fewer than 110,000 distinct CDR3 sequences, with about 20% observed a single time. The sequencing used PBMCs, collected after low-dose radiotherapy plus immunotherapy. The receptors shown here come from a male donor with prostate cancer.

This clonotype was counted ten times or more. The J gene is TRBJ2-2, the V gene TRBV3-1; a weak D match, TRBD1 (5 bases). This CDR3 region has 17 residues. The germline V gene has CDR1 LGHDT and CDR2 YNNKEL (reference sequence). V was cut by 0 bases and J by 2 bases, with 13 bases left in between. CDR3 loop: CASSQEWGTDNTGELFF. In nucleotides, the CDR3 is TGTGCCAGCAGCCAAGAGTGGGGCACAGATAACACCGGGGAGCTGTTTTTT.

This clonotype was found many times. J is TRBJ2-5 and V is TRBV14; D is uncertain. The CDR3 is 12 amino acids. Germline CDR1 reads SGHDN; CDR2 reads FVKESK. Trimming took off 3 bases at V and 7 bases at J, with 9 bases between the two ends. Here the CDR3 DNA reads TGTGCCAGCAGCCAGAGACCCGGGACCCAGTACTTC. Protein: CASSQRPGTQYF.

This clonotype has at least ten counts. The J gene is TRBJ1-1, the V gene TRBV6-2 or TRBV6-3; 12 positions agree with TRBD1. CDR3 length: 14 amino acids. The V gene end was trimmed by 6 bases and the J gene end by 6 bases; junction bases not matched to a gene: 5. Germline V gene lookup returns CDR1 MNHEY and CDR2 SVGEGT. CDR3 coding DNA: TGTGCCAGCAGCTCCGGGACAGGGGGCGCTGAAGCTTTCTTT. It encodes CASSSGTGGAEAFF.

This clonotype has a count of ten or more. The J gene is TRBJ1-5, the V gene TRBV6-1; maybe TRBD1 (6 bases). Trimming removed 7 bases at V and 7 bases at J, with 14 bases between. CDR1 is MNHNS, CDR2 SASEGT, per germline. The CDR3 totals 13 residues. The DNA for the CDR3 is TGTGCCAGCATGAACAGGGATGACCAGCCCCAGCATTTT. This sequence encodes CASMNRDDQPQHF.

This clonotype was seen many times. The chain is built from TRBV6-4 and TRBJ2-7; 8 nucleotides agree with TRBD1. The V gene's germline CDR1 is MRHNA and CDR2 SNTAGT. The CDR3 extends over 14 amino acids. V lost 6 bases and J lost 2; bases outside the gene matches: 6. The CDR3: CASSGRDRPYEQYF. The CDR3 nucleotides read TGTGCCAGCAGCGGCCGGGACAGGCCCTACGAGCAGTACTTC.

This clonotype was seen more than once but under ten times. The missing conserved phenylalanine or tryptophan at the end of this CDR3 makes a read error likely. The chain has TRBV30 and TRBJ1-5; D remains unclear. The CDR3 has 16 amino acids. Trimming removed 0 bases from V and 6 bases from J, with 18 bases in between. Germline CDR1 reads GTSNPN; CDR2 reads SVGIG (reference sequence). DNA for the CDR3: TGTGCCTGGAGTGTACCGGTACAGCCCATACCTCAGCCCCAGCATTTG. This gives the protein CAWSVPVQPIPQPQHL.

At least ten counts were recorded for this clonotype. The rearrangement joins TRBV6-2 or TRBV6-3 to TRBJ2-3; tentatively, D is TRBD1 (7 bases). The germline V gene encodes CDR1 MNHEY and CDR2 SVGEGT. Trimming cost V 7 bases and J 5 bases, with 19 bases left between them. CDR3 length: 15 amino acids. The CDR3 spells CASTDQGGSVDTQYF. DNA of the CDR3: TGTGCCAGCACCGATCAGGGGGGTTCGGTAGATACGCAGTATTTT.

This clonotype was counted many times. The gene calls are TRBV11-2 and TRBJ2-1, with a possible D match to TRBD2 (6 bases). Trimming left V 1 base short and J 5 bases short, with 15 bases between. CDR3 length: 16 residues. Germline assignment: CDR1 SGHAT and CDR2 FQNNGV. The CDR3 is CASSLGGEFGHNEQFF. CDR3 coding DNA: TGTGCCAGCAGCTTAGGGGGGGAGTTTGGCCACAATGAGCAGTTCTTC.

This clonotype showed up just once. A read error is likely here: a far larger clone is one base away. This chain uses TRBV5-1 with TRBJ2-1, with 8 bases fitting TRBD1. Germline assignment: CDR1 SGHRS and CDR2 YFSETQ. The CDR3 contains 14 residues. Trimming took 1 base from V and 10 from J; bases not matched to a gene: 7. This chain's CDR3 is CASSLRTGITEQFF. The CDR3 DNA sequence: TGCGCCAGCAGCTTGAGGACAGGGATAACGGAGCAGTTCTTC.